This entry lists 15 T cell receptor beta chains sequenced from one sample in a study of graft-versus-host responses after intestinal transplantation. Generated by immunoSEQ multiplex PCR, the TCRdb table keeps only in-frame clones and is missing some. The sample includes tens of thousands of clones, roughly 92% seen only once; the top ten take less than 8%. Material: bone marrow, obtained 700 to 750 days after intestinal transplantation. The receptors originated from a human patient who received an intestinal transplant, so some T cells may come from the graft donor.

V is TRBV6-6 and J is TRBJ1-5, with unresolved D. Trimming pared 5 bases from V and 4 bases from J, leaving 9 bases between. The CDR3 covers 13 residues. Germline assignment: CDR1 MNHNY and CDR2 SVGAGI (reference sequence). CDR3 in DNA: TGTGCCAGCAGTCGGGCACTGAATCAGCCCCAGCATTTT. Encoded protein: CASSRALNQPQHF.

A remark on this clone: Relative to the germline gene, one junction end is altered; a read error may explain this. The V gene is TRBV6-1, the J gene TRBJ2-7, with D maybe TRBD1 (6 bases). The length of the CDR3 is 15 residues. Germline V lookup: CDR1 MNHNS, CDR2 SASEGT. The CDR3, as DNA: TGTGCCAGCAGCGAAGAAGACAGGTACGACTACGAGCAGTACTTC. Residues: CASSEEDRYDYEQYF.

The DNA for the CDR3 is TGTGCCAGCAACGAGGGGAGGAAACTGTTTTTT. Its translation is CASNEGRKLFF. The chain couples TRBV2 to TRBJ1-4, with a weak D call TRBD1 (5 bases). Germline assignment: CDR1 SNHLY and CDR2 FYNNEI. The ends were cut back, 7 bases at V and 11 bases at J, with 11 bases in the middle. The CDR3 has 11 amino acids.

The genes are TRBV1 and TRBJ2-1; no DNA check was done on the table's D call, TRBD2. TRBV1 is flagged as a pseudogene. This CDR3 region has 19 residues. The DNA of the CDR3 is TGCACCAGCAGCCAGACGATTTTAACGAGGACTCGATCCTACAATGAGCAGTTCTTC. The encoded protein is CTSSQTILTRTRSYNEQFF.

CDR3 DNA sequence: TGTGCCTGGAGGAGGCTCTCGGGAAACACCGGGGAGCTGTTTTTT. Its protein is CAWRRLSGNTGELFF. The chain recombines TRBV30 with TRBJ2-2, with TRBD2 as a possible D gene (5 bases). Germline V lookup: CDR1 GTSNPN, CDR2 SVGIG (reference sequence). The CDR3 loop spans 15 amino acids. V was cut by 3 bases and J by 2 bases, with 13 bases left in between.

The V gene is TRBV27, the J gene TRBJ2-4, with 7 bases matching TRBD2. This CDR3 is built from 14 residues. The V gene's germline CDR1 is MNHEY and CDR2 SMNVEV (reference sequence). J lost 8 bases, V lost 3 bases, and 7 bases had no gene match. The CDR3 DNA reads TGTGCCAGCAGTTTTGGCGGGGAGGGCCACATTCAGTACTTC. Translating gives CASSFGGEGHIQYF.

Concerning this clone: Other DNA sequences from this sample encode an identical CDR3 as well. This chain joins TRBV2 and TRBJ1-1; D unclear. Trimming took off 8 bases at V and 3 bases at J, with 13 bases between the two ends. This CDR3 contains 13 residues. The germline V gene encodes CDR1 SNHLY and CDR2 FYNNEI. The CDR3 reads CASLRSPDTEAFF. CDR3 coding DNA: TGTGCCAGCTTAAGGTCTCCGGACACTGAAGCTTTCTTT.

The CDR3 is CASSIGGLAGLNEQFF. The CDR3 DNA reads as TGTGCCAGTAGTATAGGAGGACTAGCGGGTCTGAATGAGCAGTTCTTC. The V call is TRBV19, the J call TRBJ2-1; 11 nucleotides line up with TRBD2. CDR1 and CDR2 (germline): LNHDA, SQIVND (reference sequence). J gave up 7 bases and V 1 base, and 6 bases lay outside the gene matches. The CDR3 sequence is 16 residues long.

A single count supports this clone. The rearrangement links TRBV5-1 to TRBJ2-7, with D perhaps matching TRBD2 (6 bases). CDR1 SGHRS and CDR2 YFSETQ come from the germline V gene. The CDR3 sequence is 14 residues long. V was trimmed by 4 bases and J by 4 bases, leaving 15 bases between them. The CDR3 DNA reads as TGCGCCAGCAGCCCGTCCCCAGGAGGGTACGAGCAGTACTTC. Translation: CASSPSPGGYEQYF.

The rearrangement links TRBV5-1 to TRBJ2-3; TRBD2 aligns across 14 bases. This CDR3 has 18 residues. CDR1 SGHRS and CDR2 YFSETQ come from the germline V gene. The V segment lost 4 bases and the J segment 1 base; nucleotides outside the gene matches: 8. The CDR3 here is CASSPGLAGEEGTDTQYF. In DNA form, the CDR3 reads TGCGCCAGCAGCCCGGGACTAGCGGGAGAGGAAGGCACAGATACGCAGTATTTT.

This clone was counted a single time. At one of its ends the junction is not consistent with the germline gene, which may arise from a read error. J is TRBJ1-1 and V is TRBV18; 9 nucleotides align to TRBD1. This CDR3 is 17 amino acids long. Germline lookup yields CDR1 KGHSH and CDR2 LQKENI. The CDR3 region has the DNA TGTGCCAGCTCACCACCGGAGATCAACAAGCCCCGACAGGGGGGCTTATTT. Protein sequence: CASSPPEINKPRQGGLF. The complete variable domain, with remaining parts taken from reference TRBV18 and TRBJ1-1, reads NAGVMQNPRHLVRRRGQEARLRCSPMKGHSHVYWYRQLPEEGLKFMVYLQKENIIDESGMPKERFSAEFPKEGPSILRIQQVVRGDSAAYFCASSPPEINKPRQGGLFGQGTRLTVV.

About this clone: Distinct nucleotide sequences in the sample also encode this CDR3. The V gene is TRBV4-1, the J gene TRBJ2-1, with TRBD2 as a possible D gene (6 bases). V was clipped by 3 bases and J by 0 bases, with 18 bases between them. The CDR3 sequence is 18 residues long. Looked up from germline, CDR1 is MGHRA and CDR2 is YSYEKL. For the CDR3, the DNA is TGCGCCAGCAGCCAGGGCGGGAAAAGCGGGCGCTCCTACAATGAGCAGTTCTTC. Protein: CASSQGGKSGRSYNEQFF.

The chain carries TRBV5-6 and TRBJ2-7; D gene ambiguous. The V end was cut by 0 bases, the J end by 2 bases, with 9 bases between. The V gene's germline CDR1 is SGHDT and CDR2 YYEEEE. This CDR3 is built from 14 residues. The CDR3 DNA reads as TGTGCCAGCAGCTTGGAGCAGGATACCTACGAGCAGTACTTC. Residues: CASSLEQDTYEQYF.

The chain has TRBV6-6 and TRBJ2-5; no firm D call. The CDR3 contains 11 residues. V was cut by 8 bases and J by 4 bases, with 8 bases left in between. Germline CDR1 reads MNHNY; CDR2 reads SVGAGI (reference sequence). As DNA, the CDR3 is TGTGCCAGCCGACGCCGAGAGACCCAGTACTTC. Its translation: CASRRRETQYF.

The chain employs TRBV5-4 and TRBJ1-4, with 7 bases fitting TRBD1. Germline CDR1 is SGHNT and CDR2 is YYREEE (reference sequence). V trimming: 3 bases; J trimming: 0 bases; junction bases outside the gene matches: 5. This CDR3 is 16 amino acids long. CDR3 sequence reads: CASSSGGPATNEKLFF. CDR3 DNA: TGTGCCAGCAGCTCAGGGGGGCCCGCAACTAATGAAAAACTGTTTTTT.